This T cell receptor beta chain was sequenced for a study of blood T cell repertoires in COVID-19. Overall study context: Spain, Italy and the United States supplied samples that represented acute and convalescent COVID-19. T cells, B-cell-depleted T cells, or PBMCs supplied cDNA or gDNA.

Trimming removed 6 bases from V and 0 bases from J, with 8 bases in between. Germline CDR1 MDHEN, CDR2 SYDVKM. This CDR3 is built from 13 residues. Libraries were prepared by immunoSEQ multiplex PCR; TCRdb keeps only in-frame clonotypes and omits some of them. The sample consists of about 220,000 clones, approximately 80% of them appearing once. The material sequenced was peripheral blood. The J gene is TRBJ1-1, the V gene TRBV28; a possible D gene is TRBD1 (5 bases). This sequence originates from a woman between 65 and 79 years old with acute or convalescent COVID-19. This CDR3 is CASRTEMNTEAFF. The CDR3 nucleotides are TGTGCCAGCAGGACAGAGATGAACACTGAAGCTTTCTTT.